The 9 T cell receptor beta chains reported below all come from one sample, sequenced in a study of blood T cell repertoires in COVID-19. TCRdb keeps only in-frame clones here, not all; method: immunoSEQ multiplex PCR. Here the sample spans some 350,000 clones, 80% to 90% being singletons. The sequenced material came from PBMCs or T cells enriched from blood (not recorded which). These TCRs come from a man aged 18 to 30 who had recovered from COVID-19.

This clone was seen once. The CDR3 DNA follows: TGTGCCAGCAGCTTATCGGCTAGCCCCGAAGAGACCCAGTACTTC. Translating it yields CASSLSASPEETQYF. The rearrangement joins TRBV7-8 to TRBJ2-5, with a tentative D call TRBD2 (5 bases). This CDR3 spans 15 amino acids. V gave up 2 bases and J gave up 3 bases, with 13 bases separating them. CDR1 is SGHVS and CDR2 is FQNEAQ in the germline V gene.

The genes are TRBV9 and TRBJ2-1, with D maybe TRBD2 (6 bases). The CDR3 consists of 17 residues. The germline V and J ends were trimmed by 0 bases and 0 bases, with 13 bases remaining between them. Germline assignment: CDR1 SGDLS and CDR2 YYNGEE. CDR3 DNA sequence: TGTGCCAGCAGCGTAGCTGGCGGGACTTACTCCTACAATGAGCAGTTCTTC. Amino acids: CASSVAGGTYSYNEQFF.

The J gene is TRBJ1-2, the V gene TRBV4-1, with D tentatively TRBD1 (5 bases). The germline V and J ends were trimmed by 3 bases and 2 bases, with 16 bases remaining between them. Germline lookup yields CDR1 MGHRA and CDR2 YSYEKL. There are 16 residues in the CDR3. CDR3 loop: CASSQGPGRGNYGYTF. The CDR3, as DNA: TGCGCCAGCAGCCAGGGCCCAGGAAGGGGAAACTATGGCTACACCTTC.

For the CDR3, the DNA is TGTGCCAGCAGCTTAAGGAGAGATAGCAATCAGCCCCAGCATTTT. It yields the protein CASSLRRDSNQPQHF. The chain combines TRBV7-3 with TRBJ1-5, with no clear D. V lost 1 base to trimming and J lost 0 bases, with 7 bases between them. Germline loops: CDR1 SGHTA, CDR2 FQGTGA. This CDR3 contains 15 residues.

The V and J genes are TRBV4-3 and TRBJ2-1; 7 positions agree with TRBD2. CDR1 is LGHNA and CDR2 is YSLEER in the germline V gene. The CDR3 spans 18 residues. V gave up 0 bases and J gave up 8 bases; unmatched junction bases: 16. The CDR3 spells CASSQDSSGSGKRDEQFF. For the CDR3, the DNA is TGCGCCAGCAGCCAAGATTCCTCGGGGAGCGGGAAACGCGATGAGCAGTTCTTC.

This clone appeared a single time. The CDR3 sequence is CASSWTSGADTQYF. The CDR3 DNA reads as TGTGCCAGCAGTTGGACTAGCGGGGCAGATACGCAGTATTTT. V and J are TRBV2 and TRBJ2-3, with TRBD2 identical over 12 bases. The germline V gene encodes CDR1 SNHLY and CDR2 FYNNEI. This CDR3 has 14 amino acids. The junction had 1 base not matched to a gene; V was cut back by 5 bases and J by 4 bases.

V gene TRBV5-1 combines with J gene TRBJ2-1; 14 bases agree with TRBD2. With V trimmed by 3 bases and J by 0 bases, 14 bases remained unmatched. CDR1 and CDR2 from the germline V gene are SGHRS and YFSETQ. The CDR3 runs 21 residues. CDR3 coding DNA: TGCGCCAGCAGCTCGATACCGGGACTAGCGGGAGCGGAGAGCTCCTACAATGAGCAGTTCTTC. It codes for CASSSIPGLAGAESSYNEQFF.

The rearrangement joins TRBV14 to TRBJ2-1; 8 bases match TRBD1. V dropped 5 bases and J dropped 5; count of bases not matched to a gene: 5. This CDR3 has 14 amino acids. Germline values: CDR1 SGHDN, CDR2 FVKESK. Here the CDR3 DNA reads TGTGCCAGCAGCTCAGCGACAGGGGACAATGAGCAGTTCTTC. Its protein product is CASSSATGDNEQFF. The whole variable domain, remainder taken from reference TRBV14 and TRBJ2-1, is EAGVTQFPSHSVIEKGQTVTLRCDPISGHDNLYWYRRVMGKEIKFLLHFVKESKQDESGMPNNRFLAERTGGTYSTLKVQPAELEDSGVYFCASSSATGDNEQFFGPGTRLTVL.

The chain is built from TRBV3-1 (or the pseudogene TRBV3-2) and TRBJ1-1, with D unresolved. The CDR3 has 14 amino acids. Germline V gives CDR1 LGHDT, CDR2 YNNKEL (reference sequence). Between the trimmed V and J ends, which lost 3 bases and 0 bases, there was a span of 8 bases. CDR3 protein: CASSHGLMNTEAFF. The CDR3 DNA is TGTGCCAGCAGCCACGGGTTGATGAACACTGAAGCTTTCTTT.